Included here is one TCR beta chain sequence, with context. Its target is not known. Here the CDR3 omits its conserved ending phenylalanine or tryptophan, so a read error is the likely source. TCRdb reanalysed the reads using MiXCR and keeps one entry per CDR3 protein. The sample contains roughly 920,000 distinct CDR3 sequences, approximately 33% of which appear only once. This record belongs to a study of T cell repertoires in cytomegalovirus infection. On the study more broadly: CMV epitopes that were recently identified and HLA-C-restricted were used alongside well-studied HLA-B-restricted ones. Public signatures in TCR beta pointed to CMV infection and matching HLA type. Whole-study results and caveats: Adding up the frequency of public TCR beta families identified people who carried CMV plus the relevant HLA. The response measured ex vivo was dominated by TCR beta clonotypes (HLA-C-restricted and CMV-specific).

The sample here was cultured CD8+ T cells from PBMCs, taken from culture after CMV antigen stimulation. The source is a human donor in good health (CMV status not recorded). Some clones in this sample may be carry-over from other donors' samples.

The CDR3 protein is CASSLKGGDSSNTEAFS. CDR3 DNA: TGTGCCAGCAGCTTAAAGGGGGGGGACAGTTCGAACACTGAAGCTTTCTCT. The chain recombines TRBV7-3 with TRBJ1-1; the match to TRBD1 covers 7 bases. Germline assignment: CDR1 SGHTA and CDR2 FQGTGA. There are 17 residues in the CDR3. Germline trimming cut 1 base from V and 1 base from J; bases unmatched to any gene: 9.